Listed here are 28 T cell receptor beta chains from one sample, sequenced in a study of cytomegalovirus exposure and HLA in healthy donors. It was with 60 Vbeta and 13 Jbeta primers that the PCR ran. TCRdb keeps only in-frame clones here, not all; method: immunoSEQ multiplex PCR. The sample carries about 88,000 clones, approximately 79% recorded once. Sequenced material: PBMCs. These receptors all stem from a man younger than 40 in good health and CMV-seronegative.

V is TRBV7-9 and J is TRBJ1-3; TRBD1 is a possible D gene (5 bases). This CDR3 has 16 residues. Looked up from germline, CDR1 is SEHNR and CDR2 is FQNEAQ (reference sequence). Between the trimmed V and J ends, which lost 2 bases and 0 bases, there was a span of 11 bases. CDR3 residues: CASSLSQGRSGNTIYF. DNA of the CDR3: TGTGCCAGCAGCTTAAGCCAGGGCCGCTCTGGAAACACCATATATTTT.

The J gene is TRBJ1-3, the V gene TRBV6-6, with D maybe TRBD1 (5 bases). This CDR3 region has 14 residues. CDR1 and CDR2 (germline): MNHNY, SVGAGI (reference sequence). V gave up 7 bases and J gave up 0 bases, with 10 bases separating them. The CDR3 DNA is TGTGCCAGCAACCTCCAGGGCTCTGGAAACACCATATATTTT. As protein: CASNLQGSGNTIYF.

The rearrangement joins TRBV10-1 to TRBJ2-2; D is perhaps TRBD2 (7 bases). The germline gives CDR1 WNHNN, CDR2 SYGVQD (reference sequence). The V end was cut by 0 bases, the J end by 8 bases, with 19 bases between. The CDR3 is made up of 17 amino acids. The CDR3 sequence is CASSESGEGRGSGELFF. The CDR3, as DNA: TGCGCCAGCAGTGAGTCCGGCGAAGGGAGGGGGTCGGGGGAGCTGTTTTTT.

CDR3 sequence reads: CASSQGSGGPTETQYF. As DNA, the CDR3 is TGTGCCAGCAGCCAGGGCAGCGGGGGACCCACAGAGACCCAGTACTTC. This sequence joins TRBV7-9 and TRBJ2-5, with 8 bases fitting TRBD2. The CDR3 extends over 16 amino acids. V lost 5 bases and J lost 4; bases outside the gene matches: 12. Germline-derived CDR1 and CDR2 are SEHNR and FQNEAQ (reference sequence). The whole variable domain, remainder taken from reference TRBV7-9 and TRBJ2-5, is DTGVSQNPRHKITKRGQNVTFRCDPISEHNRLYWYRQTLGQGPEFLTYFQNEAQLEKSRLLSDRFSAERPKGSFSTLEIQRTEQGDSAMYLCASSQGSGGPTETQYFGPGTRLLVL.

V and J are TRBV30 and TRBJ2-5; 8 nucleotides align to TRBD1. Matching the DNA end better, TRBJ2-7 makes the J call doubtful. Per germline, CDR1 GTSNPN and CDR2 SVGIG (reference sequence). The CDR3 covers 14 residues. CDR3 sequence reads: CAWSKNRGSDEQYF. CDR3 DNA sequence: TGTGCCTGGAGTAAAAACAGGGGGTCGGACGAGCAGTACTTC.

A word on this clone: The sample has other DNA sequences that encode this CDR3 too. This chain uses TRBV5-6 with TRBJ1-5, with no clear D. CDR1 is SGHDT and CDR2 is YYEEEE in the germline V gene. V was clipped by 0 bases and J by 4 bases, with 5 bases between them. The length of the CDR3 is 13 residues. CDR3 protein: CASSLGRNQPQHF. The CDR3 region has the DNA TGTGCCAGCAGCTTGGGCAGAAATCAGCCCCAGCATTTT.

The genes are TRBV19 and TRBJ2-5, with 7 nucleotides matching TRBD1. The CDR3 is 15 amino acids. Germline lookup yields CDR1 LNHDA and CDR2 SQIVND (reference sequence). J lost 2 bases, V lost 8 bases, and 11 bases had no gene match. CDR3 DNA sequence: TGTGCCAGTCGCCCGACAGGGTCGGGACAAGAGACCCAGTACTTC. Protein product: CASRPTGSGQETQYF.

This clone was found a few times. The chain carries TRBV5-5 and TRBJ2-7, with 7 bases aligning to TRBD1. Trimming removed 2 bases from V and 0 bases from J; junction bases left unmatched: 2. This CDR3 spans 14 amino acids. Germline V gives CDR1 SGHKS, CDR2 YYEKEE (reference sequence). The DNA for the CDR3 is TGTGCCAGCAGCTTCGAGGGGGCCTCCTACGAGCAGTACTTC. This translates into CASSFEGASYEQYF.

This rearrangement joins TRBV6-6 to TRBJ2-2; maybe TRBD1 (6 bases). CDR3 size: 13 residues. Germline assignment: CDR1 MNHNY and CDR2 SVGAGI (reference sequence). Trimming left V 5 bases short and J 6 bases short, with 10 bases between. Here the CDR3 reads CASSTGWAGELFF. The CDR3 bases are TGTGCCAGCAGTACAGGGTGGGCCGGGGAGCTGTTTTTT.

This clone showed up just once. The gene calls are TRBV7-8 and TRBJ1-1, with TRBD1 matching 7 bases. After removal of 5 bases from V and 6 bases from J, the junction contained 9 bases not matched to a gene. The CDR3 covers 14 residues. Germline CDR1 reads SGHVS; CDR2 reads FQNEAQ. The CDR3 region has the DNA TGTGCCAGCAGCCTCCGACAGGGACCCCCTGAAGCTTTCTTT. This gives the protein CASSLRQGPPEAFF.

The V gene is TRBV29-1, the J gene TRBJ2-1; tentative D call: TRBD2 (6 bases). The V gene's germline CDR1 is SQVTM and CDR2 ANQGSEA. The CDR3 runs to 14 residues. The V and J ends lost 4 bases and 0 bases respectively, with 10 bases between them. The CDR3 region has the DNA TGCAGCGTTGGGCGGGATCACTCCTACAATGAGCAGTTCTTC. Protein: CSVGRDHSYNEQFF.

This chain connects TRBV6-5 to TRBJ1-1; 10 nucleotides line up with TRBD1. This CDR3 spans 13 amino acids. V lost 5 bases and J lost 3; bases outside the gene matches: 0. Germline CDR1 reads MNHEY; CDR2 reads SVGAGI. CDR3 loop: CASSGTGDTEAFF. CDR3 sequence (DNA): TGTGCCAGCAGTGGGACAGGGGACACTGAAGCTTTCTTT.

The V and J genes are TRBV7-2 and TRBJ1-1; D is unresolved. This CDR3 has 13 amino acids. Germline values: CDR1 SGHTA, CDR2 FQGNSA. V was clipped by 1 base and J by 1 base, with 4 bases between them. CDR3 DNA: TGTGCCAGCAGCTTAGGGCAGAACACTGAAGCTTTCTTT. This sequence encodes CASSLGQNTEAFF.

The chain uses TRBV27 and TRBJ2-7; 10 positions agree with TRBD1. CDR3 size: 16 residues. Germline V lookup: CDR1 MNHEY, CDR2 SMNVEV (reference sequence). Losses at the gene ends were 5 bases for V and 5 bases for J; bases not matched to a gene: 12. The CDR3 bases are TGTGCCAGCAGTGGGTCCCGGGACAGGGGTTTACACGAGCAGTACTTC. This sequence encodes CASSGSRDRGLHEQYF.

The rearrangement uses TRBV5-1 and TRBJ2-1, with D possibly TRBD1 on 5 matching bases. Trimming left V 7 bases short and J 0 bases short, with 14 bases between. Germline V lookup: CDR1 SGHRS, CDR2 YFSETQ. The CDR3 runs 15 residues. CDR3 sequence (DNA): TGCGCCAGCGCCTCGACAGCGAACTCCTACAATGAGCAGTTCTTC. This encodes CASASTANSYNEQFF.

The chain links TRBV27 to TRBJ1-1; TRBD1 might be the D (5 bases). Trimming removed 1 base at V and 0 bases at J, with 18 bases between. The CDR3 is 18 residues long. From germline, CDR1 is MNHEY and CDR2 SMNVEV (reference sequence). CDR3 DNA sequence: TGTGCCAGCAGTTTATTCGGAAGGGGCCTTATTATGAACACTGAAGCTTTCTTT. This translates into CASSLFGRGLIMNTEAFF.

The rearrangement joins TRBV7-9 to TRBJ1-2; the D gene is possibly TRBD1 (6 bases). Trimming left V 5 bases short and J 6 bases short, with 13 bases between. CDR3 length: 13 amino acids. Germline V lookup: CDR1 SEHNR, CDR2 FQNEAQ (reference sequence). The CDR3 sequence is CASSPTGNHGYTF. CDR3 coding DNA: TGTGCCAGCAGCCCTACAGGGAACCATGGCTACACCTTC.

This rearrangement joins TRBV10-3 to TRBJ1-2; TRBD1 matches 8 bases. With 8 bases clipped from V and 7 bases from J, the junction kept 6 bases outside the gene matches. The CDR3 totals 12 residues. Germline CDR1 is ENHRY and CDR2 is SYGVKD. The CDR3 loop is CAIPDRGGGYTF. CDR3 nucleotide sequence: TGTGCCATCCCCGACAGGGGAGGTGGCTACACCTTC.

The gene calls are TRBV11-3 and TRBJ1-2; D might be TRBD1 (6 bases). The V end was cut by 5 bases, the J end by 6 bases, with 16 bases between. This CDR3 is built from 14 residues. Germline values: CDR1 SGHNT, CDR2 YENEEA. In DNA, the CDR3 is TGTGCCAGCAGCCCCGGCGGCAGGGGCCATGGCTACACCTTC. This gives the protein CASSPGGRGHGYTF.

The CDR3 bases are TGTGCCAGCAGTTTGGCGGACTATGGCTACACCTTC. Translating gives CASSLADYGYTF. The gene calls are TRBV28 and TRBJ1-2; D is uncertain. This CDR3 has 12 residues. Germline V gives CDR1 MDHEN, CDR2 SYDVKM. The V and J ends lost 3 bases and 3 bases respectively, with 5 bases between them.

The chain has TRBV28 and TRBJ2-5, with TRBD2 identical over 16 bases. Per the germline V gene, CDR1 is MDHEN and CDR2 is SYDVKM. J was trimmed by 10 bases and V by 6 bases; bases with no gene match: 5. This CDR3 spans 14 amino acids. CDR3 in DNA: TGTGCCAGCAGCTCGGGACTAGCGGGGGGGGGCCAGTACTTC. The encoded protein is CASSSGLAGGGQYF.

The chain joins TRBV7-9 to TRBJ1-5, with TRBD1 as a possible D gene (6 bases). CDR1 is SEHNR, CDR2 FQNEAQ, per germline (reference sequence). Between the trimmed V and J ends, which lost 5 bases and 7 bases, there was a span of 18 bases. The CDR3 totals 15 residues. CDR3 bases: TGTGCCAGCAGCAAAGGGGGTCAGGGGCCGCAGCCCCAGCATTTT. Translating gives CASSKGGQGPQPQHF.

This clone was found once. The chain is built from TRBV6-4 and TRBJ1-1; tentative D call: TRBD1 (5 bases). Trimming left V 4 bases short and J 5 bases short, with 11 bases between. Germline V gives CDR1 MRHNA, CDR2 SNTAGT. The CDR3 extends over 13 amino acids. As DNA, the CDR3 is TGTGCCAGCAGTGCCCAGGGAACTACTGAAGCTTTCTTT. Amino acids: CASSAQGTTEAFF.

The CDR3 is CASCRRWWDRRYNEQFF. The CDR3 DNA is TGCGCCAGCTGCCGCCGCTGGTGGGACAGGAGATACAATGAGCAGTTCTTC. The chain combines TRBV5-1 with TRBJ2-1; 8 bases match TRBD1. J was trimmed by 4 bases and V by 7 bases; bases with no gene match: 16. The V gene's germline CDR1 is SGHRS and CDR2 YFSETQ. The CDR3 contains 17 residues.

CDR3 loop: CASARIGAGNTEAFF. The CDR3 DNA sequence: TGTGCCAGCGCCCGGATTGGGGCAGGAAACACTGAAGCTTTCTTT. V and J are TRBV14 and TRBJ1-1, with a possible D match to TRBD1 (5 bases). The CDR3 totals 15 residues. V was cut by 8 bases and J by 2 bases, with 18 bases left in between. Germline V gene sequence: CDR1 SGHDN, CDR2 FVKESK.

DNA of the CDR3: TGTGCCAGCAGCCAGGGACAGGGAGGCTATGGCTACACCTTC. It yields the protein CASSQGQGGYGYTF. The V call is TRBV7-9, the J call TRBJ1-2, with 9 bases lining up with TRBD1. The V gene end was trimmed by 5 bases and the J gene end by 4 bases; junction bases not matched to a gene: 5. In germline, CDR1 is SEHNR, CDR2 FQNEAQ (reference sequence). The CDR3 totals 14 residues.

The V gene is TRBV9, the J gene TRBJ1-1, with D hard to call. Trimming removed 0 bases at V and 3 bases at J, with 15 bases between. The CDR3 sequence is 16 residues long. Germline V lookup: CDR1 SGDLS, CDR2 YYNGEE. The CDR3 is CASSVASSRSDTEAFF. In DNA form, the CDR3 reads TGTGCCAGCAGCGTAGCGTCCTCCCGTTCGGACACTGAAGCTTTCTTT.

The chain carries TRBV7-9 and TRBJ1-2, with 7 bases identical to TRBD1. V gave up 4 bases and J gave up 0 bases; unmatched junction bases: 8. Germline CDR1 SEHNR, CDR2 FQNEAQ (reference sequence). The CDR3 is 16 amino acids. Here the CDR3 reads CASSSGGVLANYGYTF. The CDR3 DNA reads as TGTGCCAGCAGCTCAGGGGGAGTTCTAGCTAACTATGGCTACACCTTC. Looking up the rest from reference TRBV7-9 and TRBJ1-2 gives the full variable domain: DTGVSQNPRHKITKRGQNVTFRCDPISEHNRLYWYRQTLGQGPEFLTYFQNEAQLEKSRLLSDRFSAERPKGSFSTLEIQRTEQGDSAMYLCASSSGGVLANYGYTFGSGTRLTVV.